Below, 27 T cell receptor beta chains from the same sample are listed, as sequenced in a study of molecular identifiers for immune sequencing clone quantification. TCRdb recomputed calls from the PCR reads with MiXCR, one row per CDR3 protein. This sample has roughly 90,000 distinct CDR3 sequences, with around 27% found just once. Material: naive CD8+ T cells from blood, with Jurkat cell RNA spiked in. Subset in this sample: FACS-sorted CD8+CD4-CCR7+CD45RA+ naive T cells. The receptors come from a human donor in good health. Some libraries in this study had Jurkat cell RNA spiked in.

The chain joins TRBV4-1 to TRBJ2-7; 11 bases align to TRBD2. Germline lookup yields CDR1 MGHRA and CDR2 YSYEKL. V dropped 0 bases and J dropped 8; count of bases not matched to a gene: 6. There are 15 residues in the CDR3. The CDR3 is CASSQEELAGEKQYF. The CDR3 DNA follows: TGCGCCAGCAGCCAAGAGGAACTAGCGGGAGAGAAGCAGTACTTC.

This clonotype has ten or more counts. The chain recombines TRBV28 with TRBJ2-7; weak D call: TRBD2 (5 bases). This CDR3 has 14 amino acids. V was shortened by 6 bases and J by 4 bases, with 16 bases between the two germline ends. Germline V gene lookup returns CDR1 MDHEN and CDR2 SYDVKM. The CDR3 reads CASSPIVGRYEQYF. CDR3 nucleotides: TGTGCCAGCAGCCCCATAGTGGGGAGATACGAGCAGTACTTC.

The sample holds many counts of this clonotype. This chain joins TRBV13 and TRBJ1-1; D may be TRBD1 (6 bases). Deletions cut 7 bases from V and 5 bases from J, with 20 bases between. The germline gives CDR1 PRHDT, CDR2 FYEKMQ (reference sequence). The CDR3 runs to 15 residues. CDR3 sequence: CASILLGGAGTEAFF. The CDR3 region has the DNA TGTGCCAGCATCCTCCTGGGGGGCGCGGGGACTGAAGCTTTCTTT.

With respect to this clonotype: Relative to the germline gene, one junction end is altered; a read error may explain this. V usage is TRBV30 and J usage is TRBJ1-2; D call uncertain. The CDR3 loop spans 15 amino acids. Per the germline V gene, CDR1 is GTSNPN and CDR2 is SVGIG (reference sequence). The DNA for the CDR3 is TGTGCCTGGAGTGTAGGGTCGTTAAGTAACTATGACTACACCTTC. This gives the protein CAWSVGSLSNYDYTF.

The chain combines TRBV3-1 with TRBJ2-2, with 7 bases lining up with TRBD1. V lost 2 bases and J lost 6; bases outside the gene matches: 6. This CDR3 spans 15 amino acids. Germline V gives CDR1 LGHDT, CDR2 YNNKEL (reference sequence). The CDR3 protein is CASSQPGQKPGELFF. CDR3 sequence (DNA): TGTGCCAGCAGCCAACCGGGACAGAAGCCCGGGGAGCTGTTTTTT.

This clonotype was found many times. The rearrangement links TRBV19 to TRBJ2-2; TRBD1 matches at 8 bases. Losses at the gene ends were 0 bases for V and 6 bases for J; bases not matched to a gene: 15. Germline V gene sequence: CDR1 LNHDA, CDR2 SQIVND (reference sequence). The CDR3 totals 19 residues. The CDR3 nucleotides are TGTGCCAGTAGTATAGAGGGACGACAGGGGAGTTATTCGGCCGGGGAGCTGTTTTTT. Protein: CASSIEGRQGSYSAGELFF.

This clonotype was found many times. V gene TRBV7-9 combines with J gene TRBJ2-2; 8 bases are a match to TRBD2. The CDR3 is 14 residues long. Germline values: CDR1 SEHNR, CDR2 FQNEAQ (reference sequence). V trimming: 5 bases; J trimming: 2 bases; junction bases outside the gene matches: 1. The CDR3 loop reads CASSRTSNTGELFF. CDR3 in DNA: TGTGCCAGCAGCCGGACTAGCAACACCGGGGAGCTGTTTTTT.

This clonotype was counted ten times or more. The chain links TRBV4-3 to TRBJ2-1; D is ambiguous. The V and J ends lost 4 bases and 8 bases respectively, with 12 bases between them. The length of the CDR3 is 13 residues. Germline CDR1 reads LGHNA; CDR2 reads YSLEER. For the CDR3, the DNA is TGCGCCAGCAGCCGAGTAGAGGCCGATGAGCAGTTCTTC. It codes for CASSRVEADEQFF.

This clonotype was counted at least ten times. This chain connects TRBV5-5 to TRBJ1-5; D is unclear. Deletions cut 4 bases from V and 1 base from J, with 9 bases between. This CDR3 is built from 14 residues. The V gene's germline CDR1 is SGHKS and CDR2 YYEKEE (reference sequence). The CDR3 region is CASSLEWSNQPQHF. Here the CDR3 DNA reads TGTGCCAGCAGCCTGGAGTGGAGCAATCAGCCCCAGCATTTT.

The table lists this clonotype with many counts. This chain uses TRBV7-9 with TRBJ2-7; D remains unclear. The CDR3 runs 15 residues. Germline CDR1 SEHNR, CDR2 FQNEAQ (reference sequence). V was pared by 5 bases and J by 0 bases, with 14 bases between. The CDR3 sequence: CASSHSGTISYEQYF. CDR3 in DNA: TGTGCCAGCAGCCATTCCGGAACGATCTCCTACGAGCAGTACTTC.

Remarks on this clonotype: Possible read error: a much larger clone is one base away. This chain joins TRBV6-1 and TRBJ1-1; 10 bases agree with TRBD1. The CDR3 covers 15 residues. CDR1 is MNHNS and CDR2 is SASEGT in the germline V gene. The CDR3 reads CASSEVPGQGYEASF. CDR3 DNA sequence: TGTGCCAGCAGTGAAGTCCCGGGACAGGGGTACGAAGCTTCCTTT.

This clonotype was detected ten times or more. The rearrangement links TRBV7-9 to TRBJ2-3; 7 bases are a match to TRBD2. Losses at the gene ends were 1 base for V and 2 bases for J; bases not matched to a gene: 6. The V gene's germline CDR1 is SEHNR and CDR2 FQNEAQ (reference sequence). This CDR3 has 16 amino acids. CDR3 coding DNA: TGTGCCAGCAGCTTAGTTCCAGCGGGGACCACAGATACGCAGTATTTT. Encoded protein: CASSLVPAGTTDTQYF.

The chain joins TRBV4-2 to TRBJ1-2; unclear D gene. V lost 2 bases and J 1 base, leaving 20 bases between the germline ends. The germline gives CDR1 LGHNA, CDR2 YNFKEQ. This CDR3 spans 18 amino acids. CDR3 in amino acids: CASSQTPRSDPFNYGYTF. In DNA form, the CDR3 reads TGTGCCAGCAGCCAAACCCCCCGGTCAGATCCGTTTAACTATGGCTACACCTTC.

This clonotype was seen a single time. A much more abundant neighbour one base away suggests this may be a read error. V and J are TRBV7-9 and TRBJ1-1, with a possible D match to TRBD1 (6 bases). CDR3 length equals 15 residues. CDR1 SEHNR and CDR2 FQNEAQ come from the germline V gene (reference sequence). V was clipped by 3 bases and J by 5 bases, with 16 bases between them. CDR3 loop: CASSFEGGGWTEAFF. In DNA, the CDR3 is TGTGCCAGCAGCTTCGAAGGGGGGGGCTGGACTGAAGCTTTCTTT.

This clonotype was recorded at least ten times. The chain recombines TRBV5-6 with TRBJ2-2; 8 positions match TRBD2. Trimming removed 2 bases from V and 1 base from J; junction bases left unmatched: 4. In germline, CDR1 is SGHDT, CDR2 YYEEEE. This CDR3 is built from 16 residues. The CDR3 coding sequence is TGTGCCAGCAGCTTTAGCGGGATCCTGAACACCGGGGAGCTGTTTTTT. Its protein product is CASSFSGILNTGELFF.

In its sample, this clonotype was seen a few times. This could be a read error, since a much larger clone is one nucleotide away. The rearrangement uses TRBV29-1 and TRBJ1-1; D is ambiguous. The ends were cut back, 7 bases at V and 4 bases at J, with 10 bases in the middle. The germline CDR1 and CDR2 sequences are SQVTM and ANQGSEA. This CDR3 is 11 amino acids long. The CDR3 sequence is CSGLMSTEAFF. The CDR3 bases are TGCAGCGGATTAATGAGCACTGAAGCTTTCTTT.

This clonotype was counted between two and nine times. The rearrangement joins TRBV6-5 to TRBJ1-1; D unclear. V was shortened by 7 bases and J by 8 bases, with 20 bases between the two germline ends. The CDR3 consists of 14 residues. The V gene's germline CDR1 is MNHEY and CDR2 SVGAGI. The DNA of the CDR3 is TGTGCCAGCATTCCTGAGGGTGGAGTACCAGAAGCTTTCTTT. Translated, it gives CASIPEGGVPEAFF.

The chain couples TRBV5-4 to TRBJ1-2; D might be TRBD1 (5 bases). Per germline, CDR1 SGHNT and CDR2 YYREEE (reference sequence). The CDR3 covers 14 residues. Trimming stripped 4 bases from V and 4 bases from J, with 14 bases between. In DNA, the CDR3 is TGTGCCAGCAGCCAAACCGACAGTCTCTATGGCTACACCTTC. Protein sequence: CASSQTDSLYGYTF.

The chain joins TRBV4-3 to TRBJ1-5; a possible D gene is TRBD1 (5 bases). The CDR3 totals 14 residues. Trimming cost V 4 bases and J 11 bases, with 18 bases left between them. The germline CDR1 and CDR2 sequences are LGHNA and YSLEER. CDR3 in DNA: TGCGCCAGCAGCCCCTCTTTACAGGTGTTGGCCCAGCATTTT. It codes for CASSPSLQVLAQHF.

This clonotype was observed a handful of times. V usage is TRBV27 and J usage is TRBJ1-5, with TRBD1 as a possible D gene (5 bases). The CDR3 runs 14 residues. In germline, CDR1 is MNHEY, CDR2 SMNVEV (reference sequence). Trimming removed 1 base from V and 6 bases from J, with 10 bases in between. CDR3: CASSLWGVGQPQHF. The CDR3 DNA sequence: TGTGCCAGCAGTTTATGGGGGGTAGGTCAGCCCCAGCATTTT.

V and J are TRBV12-3 or TRBV12-4 and TRBJ2-7; 7 bases align to TRBD2. The V gene end was trimmed by 3 bases and the J gene end by 3 bases; junction bases not matched to a gene: 2. The CDR3 totals 13 residues. The CDR3 DNA reads as TGTGCCAGCAGTTTTGGCGGGGGCTACGAGCAGTACTTC. Its protein product is CASSFGGGYEQYF.

This clonotype was picked up a small number of times. The rearrangement joins TRBV6-2 or TRBV6-3 to TRBJ2-1; TRBD1 is a possible D gene (6 bases). The CDR3 sequence is 13 residues long. Looked up from germline, CDR1 is MNHEY and CDR2 is SVGEGT. Trimming took 6 bases from V and 5 from J, leaving 11 bases between them. The CDR3, as DNA: TGTGCCAGCAGCCAGGGGCGGAACAATGAGCAGTTCTTC. This codes for CASSQGRNNEQFF.

There are a few counts of this clonotype. The V and J genes are TRBV28 and TRBJ2-1; D is uncertain. This CDR3 has 17 residues. V dropped 6 bases and J dropped 7 bases, with 25 bases sitting between them. Germline V gene data show CDR1 as MDHEN and CDR2 as SYDVKM. CDR3: CASRKTRLSDQRNEQFF. The CDR3 DNA reads as TGTGCCAGCAGAAAAACCCGTCTAAGCGATCAAAGGAATGAGCAGTTCTTC.

This clonotype was recorded many times. CDR3 loop: CASSFTLGEQFF. The CDR3, as DNA: TGTGCCAGCAGTTTCACTCTGGGAGAGCAGTTCTTC. The chain joins TRBV6-6 to TRBJ2-1, with unresolved D. The CDR3 is 12 residues long. Trimming pared 4 bases from V and 10 bases from J, leaving 11 bases between. The V gene's germline CDR1 is MNHNY and CDR2 SVGAGI (reference sequence).

V and J are TRBV12-3 or TRBV12-4 and TRBJ2-3; D unclear. Trimming shortened V by 5 bases and J by 0 bases, and 21 bases separated the two germline ends. The CDR3 runs to 18 residues. The CDR3 coding sequence is TGTGCCAGCAGTCCCTCCGCCCGGTCTCTTTCTAGCACAGATACGCAGTATTTT. Translation gives CASSPSARSLSSTDTQYF.

The chain joins TRBV7-2 to TRBJ2-7; D assignment may be TRBD1 or TRBD2 (5 bases each). Germline loops: CDR1 SGHTA, CDR2 FQGNSA. The V end was cut by 1 base, the J end by 5 bases, with 12 bases between. The CDR3 is 14 amino acids. The CDR3 protein is CASSLVGGYDEQYF. As DNA, the CDR3 is TGTGCCAGCAGCTTAGTTGGGGGTTACGACGAGCAGTACTTC.

A remark on this clonotype: At one boundary the junction diverges from the germline segment, which might be a read error. The V and J genes are TRBV6-4 and TRBJ2-3; D gene unclear. Germline V gives CDR1 MRHNA, CDR2 SNTAGT. This CDR3 has 13 amino acids. The CDR3 protein is CASSDSGTDAQYF. The CDR3 nucleotides are TGTGCCAGCAGTGATTCGGGCACAGATGCGCAGTATTTT.